The present T cell receptor beta chain was sequenced within a study of blood T cells in healthy people across ages. General study points: Older age coincided with a roughly linear decline in TCR beta diversity per million T cells. Both naive CD4+ cell counts and diversity were greater in long-lived donors than in aged donors.

Regarding this clonotype: Its antigen is undetermined.

The authors isolated at least 6.5 million PBMCs per sample. Total RNA was isolated from each sample in quantities of at least 6 micrograms. A second 7 to 11 cycle PCR used barcoded and J-beta primers. A single record per CDR3 protein comes from TCRdb applying MiXCR to the 5' RACE reads. The data contain 650,000 to 1,000,000 distinct CDR3 sequences, about 36% of them singletons. This CDR3 is 14 amino acids long. CDR1 and CDR2 from the germline V gene are LGHNA and YSLEER. The chain joins TRBV4-3 to TRBJ2-7; D may be TRBD2 (6 bases). Gene TRBJ2-5 matches the end of the DNA better, so the J call may be wrong. The TCR comes from a man younger than 35 in good health. Material for sequencing was blood. The CDR3 is CASSQRLGSETQYF. CDR3 sequence (DNA): TGCGCCAGCAGCCAGAGACTAGGGTCAGAGACCCAGTACTTC.